This entry concerns a single TCR beta chain. Its cognate antigen is unknown. The CDR3 is 13 residues long. V lost 2 bases and J lost 0, with 5 bases in between. From germline, CDR1 is SGHNT and CDR2 YYREEE (reference sequence). Produced via immunoSEQ multiplex PCR; TCRdb's table is partial and in-frame only. This sample yields 22,000 or so clones, of which 65% to 90% are seen a single time; 20% to 25% belongs to the top ten. The data stem from a study of OX40 agonist ivuxolimab in advanced cancers. The overall study: Partial responses were achieved by three patients, of whom one had hepatocellular carcinoma and two had cutaneous melanoma.

Whole-study findings and limits: The work left the antigen specificity of expanded peripheral T cells undetermined. There were, on average, more expanded clones in CD8+ T cells than in CD4+.

The sequences come from CD4+ or CD8+ T cells sorted from blood, collected in a trial of the OX40 agonist ivuxolimab. This receptor was identified in an adult with an advanced solid tumor such as melanoma, head and neck, liver or kidney cancer. This chain uses TRBV5-4 with TRBJ1-1, with D unresolved. CDR3 sequence: CASSFLMNTEAFF. The CDR3 DNA reads as TGTGCCAGCAGCTTCCTAATGAACACTGAAGCTTTCTTT.